The next 24 T cell receptor beta chains were all read from a single sample in a study of blood T cell repertoires in COVID-19. The data were produced by immunoSEQ multiplex PCR, yet TCRdb's version contains in-frame clones alone and is incomplete. This table has some 200,000 clones, about 79% appearing once. Sequencing was done on a sample of PBMCs or T cells enriched from blood (not recorded which). These receptors all stem from a woman in her thirties or forties with acute COVID-19.

The V and J genes are TRBV5-1 and TRBJ2-1, with 16 bases identical to TRBD2. Trimming at V came to 4 bases and at J to 11 bases, leaving 6 bases not matched to a gene. Germline assignment: CDR1 SGHRS and CDR2 YFSETQ. The CDR3 has 15 amino acids. Written as DNA, the CDR3 is TGCGCCAGCAGCCTTGGGACTAGCGGGGGGGCCAAGCAGTTCTTC. Protein: CASSLGTSGGAKQFF. The whole variable domain, remainder taken from reference TRBV5-1 and TRBJ2-1, is KAGVTQTPRYLIKTRGQQVTLSCSPISGHRSVSWYQQTPGQGLQFLFEYFSETQRNKGNFPGRFSGRQFSNSRSEMNVSTLELGDSALYLCASSLGTSGGAKQFFGPGTRLTVL.

This chain links TRBV12-3 or TRBV12-4 with TRBJ1-5; D is ambiguous. Deletions cut 3 bases from V and 7 bases from J, with 10 bases between. This CDR3 is built from 13 residues. CDR3 sequence: CASSLAGGQPQHF. In nucleotides, the CDR3 is TGTGCCAGCAGTTTGGCCGGAGGGCAGCCCCAGCATTTT.

This clone was detected only once. The CDR3 here is CASSVTPSGRAEDTQYF. CDR3 sequence (DNA): TGTGCCAGCAGCGTAACCCCCAGCGGGAGGGCCGAAGATACGCAGTATTTT. The genes are TRBV9 and TRBJ2-3; 10 positions match TRBD2. V was pared by 1 base and J by 5 bases, with 10 bases of the junction left unmatched. CDR3 length equals 17 residues. In germline, CDR1 is SGDLS, CDR2 YYNGEE.

The rearrangement uses TRBV5-4 and TRBJ2-5, with no clear D. In germline, CDR1 is SGHNT, CDR2 YYREEE (reference sequence). V lost 0 bases and J lost 2, with 8 bases in between. The CDR3 contains 14 residues. The CDR3 nucleotides are TGTGCCAGCAGCTTGGCACAGCTACAAGAGACCCAGTACTTC. Translation: CASSLAQLQETQYF.

This chain uses TRBV7-2 with TRBJ2-7, with 7 bases identical to TRBD2. Germline CDR1 SGHTA, CDR2 FQGNSA. The CDR3 consists of 15 residues. The V segment lost 4 bases and the J segment 4 bases; nucleotides outside the gene matches: 10. The CDR3 loop is CASSSIYGGEYEQYF. DNA of the CDR3: TGTGCCAGCAGCTCAATCTATGGGGGGGAGTACGAGCAGTACTTC.

V is TRBV29-1 and J is TRBJ2-1; tentative D call: TRBD1 (6 bases). V lost 6 bases to trimming and J lost 8 bases, with 20 bases between them. Germline values: CDR1 SQVTM, CDR2 ANQGSEA. CDR3 length: 14 residues. DNA for the CDR3: TGCAGCGTCGTACCTACAGGGCTGGGCTATGAGCAGTTCTTC. Translation gives CSVVPTGLGYEQFF.

The V gene is TRBV10-3, the J gene TRBJ1-1; 8 bases agree with TRBD1. Trimming took 2 bases from V and 5 from J; bases not matched to a gene: 7. In germline, CDR1 is ENHRY, CDR2 SYGVKD. CDR3 length equals 15 residues. The CDR3 loop is CAISEALYRGTEAFF. CDR3 coding DNA: TGTGCCATCAGTGAGGCCCTGTACAGGGGGACTGAAGCTTTCTTT.

V gene TRBV18 combines with J gene TRBJ1-3; D unclear. The germline V gene has CDR1 KGHSH and CDR2 LQKENI. Trimming removed 2 bases at V and 0 bases at J, with 8 bases between. CDR3 length equals 15 residues. CDR3 DNA: TGTGCCAGCTCACCATGGGCCGACTCTGGAAACACCATATATTTT. This codes for CASSPWADSGNTIYF.

This clone was found a few times. The chain employs TRBV5-1 and TRBJ2-7; TRBD1 aligns across 7 bases. Per the germline V gene, CDR1 is SGHRS and CDR2 is YFSETQ. Losses at the gene ends were 5 bases for V and 4 bases for J; bases not matched to a gene: 6. The CDR3 is made up of 13 amino acids. The CDR3 is CASSSGTEYEQYF. CDR3 sequence (DNA): TGCGCCAGCAGTTCCGGGACAGAGTACGAGCAGTACTTC.

Only a few counts were recorded for this clone. The chain employs TRBV27 and TRBJ1-3; no reliable D call. Looked up from germline, CDR1 is MNHEY and CDR2 is SMNVEV (reference sequence). The germline V and J ends were trimmed by 6 bases and 3 bases, with 18 bases remaining between them. This CDR3 is built from 16 residues. The CDR3 region has the DNA TGTGCCAGCAGCTTAAGAGTTCCCGGGGATGGAAACACCATATATTTT. This sequence encodes CASSLRVPGDGNTIYF.

The chain joins TRBV5-4 to TRBJ1-1; D remains unclear. CDR1 SGHNT and CDR2 YYREEE come from the germline V gene (reference sequence). V shed 4 bases and J shed 0 bases, with 10 bases lying between them. The CDR3 is 14 residues long. The CDR3 nucleotides are TGTGCCAGCAGCCCAGTGGCCATGAACACTGAAGCTTTCTTT. It codes for CASSPVAMNTEAFF. The full variable domain, completed using reference TRBV5-4 and TRBJ1-1, is ETGVTQSPTHLIKTRGQQVTLRCSSQSGHNTVSWYQQALGQGPQFIFQYYREEENGRGNFPPRFSGLQFPNYSSELNVNALELDDSALYLCASSPVAMNTEAFFGQGTRLTVV.

J is TRBJ2-7 and V is TRBV7-2; 7 positions agree with TRBD1. The CDR3 has 14 residues. Germline CDR1 SGHTA, CDR2 FQGNSA. The junction had 10 bases not matched to a gene; V was cut back by 4 bases and J by 7 bases. CDR3 nucleotide sequence: TGTGCCAGCAGCTCAGGGAGACAGGGTTGGGAGCAGTACTTC. It encodes CASSSGRQGWEQYF.

The chain combines TRBV27 with TRBJ2-3, with 13 nucleotides matching TRBD2. In germline, CDR1 is MNHEY, CDR2 SMNVEV (reference sequence). J gave up 0 bases and V 6 bases, and 6 bases lay outside the gene matches. This CDR3 has 17 residues. Written as DNA, the CDR3 is TGTGCCAGCAGGACCAGACTAGCGGGAGGCAGCACAGATACGCAGTATTTT. Encoded protein: CASRTRLAGGSTDTQYF.

The chain uses TRBV9 and TRBJ2-1; weak D call: TRBD2 (5 bases). The CDR3 has 16 amino acids. In germline, CDR1 is SGDLS, CDR2 YYNGEE. Trimming removed 0 bases at V and 0 bases at J, with 10 bases between. CDR3 loop: CASSVGGRGSYNEQFF. CDR3 nucleotide sequence: TGTGCCAGCAGCGTAGGTGGGAGAGGCTCCTACAATGAGCAGTTCTTC.

The CDR3 spells CASSGQGSGANVLTF. As DNA, the CDR3 is TGTGCCAGCAGTGGGCAGGGCTCTGGGGCCAACGTCCTGACTTTC. The chain has TRBV2 and TRBJ2-6; a weak D match, TRBD1 (5 bases). Trimming took off 4 bases at V and 0 bases at J, with 7 bases between the two ends. The CDR3 loop spans 15 amino acids. Germline loops: CDR1 SNHLY, CDR2 FYNNEI.

The V call is TRBV14, the J call TRBJ1-6; D is ambiguous. Germline-derived CDR1 and CDR2 are SGHDN and FVKESK. The CDR3 covers 14 residues. Trimming removed 0 bases at V and 11 bases at J, with 11 bases between. CDR3: CASSQDIGLAPLHF. CDR3 sequence (DNA): TGTGCCAGCAGCCAAGATATAGGTCTAGCACCCCTCCACTTT.

This clone was picked up a small number of times. This sequence joins TRBV4-3 and TRBJ2-7; D call uncertain. The germline gives CDR1 LGHNA, CDR2 YSLEER. The ends were cut back, 6 bases at V and 6 bases at J, with 15 bases in the middle. This CDR3 has 13 residues. The DNA of the CDR3 is TGCGCCAGCAGAAATACCCTAGTTGGCGAGCAGTACTTC. Its translation: CASRNTLVGEQYF.

The chain recombines TRBV18 with TRBJ2-7; 7 nucleotides match TRBD1. Germline V gene data show CDR1 as KGHSH and CDR2 as LQKENI. V shed 3 bases, J shed 4 bases, and the junction held 6 bases outside the gene matches. The length of the CDR3 is 14 residues. CDR3 protein: CASSPRDRPYEQYF. The CDR3 DNA is TGTGCCAGCTCACCCCGGGACAGACCTTACGAGCAGTACTTC.

This chain uses TRBV7-9 with TRBJ1-2; 8 bases match TRBD1. The CDR3 is 16 amino acids. V lost 5 bases and J lost 0; bases outside the gene matches: 8. Germline V gene sequence: CDR1 SEHNR, CDR2 FQNEAQ (reference sequence). Here the CDR3 DNA reads TGTGCCAGCAGCCCTCGACAGGGGCCGGCTAACTATGGCTACACCTTC. It yields the protein CASSPRQGPANYGYTF.

V gene TRBV14 combines with J gene TRBJ1-6; D is uncertain. Germline V gives CDR1 SGHDN, CDR2 FVKESK. The V end was cut by 4 bases, the J end by 7 bases, with 20 bases between. CDR3 length equals 17 residues. Here the CDR3 DNA reads TGTGCCAGCAGCCGAGATTCAATAGTCCAGAGGAATTCACCCCTCCACTTT. Residues: CASSRDSIVQRNSPLHF.

For the CDR3, the DNA is TGTGCCAGCAGCTTGGCCTCGGAGGGGGAAAAACTGTTTTTT. Translation gives CASSLASEGEKLFF. The chain links TRBV5-4 to TRBJ1-4, with D tentatively TRBD1 (5 bases). The CDR3 is 14 residues long. The germline gives CDR1 SGHNT, CDR2 YYREEE (reference sequence). The V and J ends lost 0 bases and 8 bases respectively, with 11 bases between them.

The chain has TRBV6-1 and TRBJ2-5; D gene uncertain. V gave up 0 bases and J gave up 5 bases, with 19 bases separating them. The germline gives CDR1 MNHNS, CDR2 SASEGT. This CDR3 has 17 amino acids. CDR3 DNA: TGTGCCAGCAGTGAAGCCGCTTACAGTGATGGGCAGGAGACCCAGTACTTC. This gives the protein CASSEAAYSDGQETQYF.

V is TRBV7-8 and J is TRBJ1-5, with TRBD1 identical over 11 bases. Germline CDR1 and CDR2: SGHVS and FQNEAQ. The J segment lost 4 bases and the V segment lost 5 bases, leaving 4 bases of the junction unmatched. The CDR3 loop spans 15 amino acids. The CDR3 nucleotides are TGTGCCAGCAGCGAGGGGACAGGGGGTAATCAGCCCCAGCATTTT. It is translated as CASSEGTGGNQPQHF.

Regarding this clone: Other DNA sequences of this sample code for an identical CDR3. This chain uses TRBV7-3 with TRBJ2-7, with 7 positions matching TRBD2. The V segment lost 2 bases and the J segment 0 bases; nucleotides outside the gene matches: 4. Germline assignment: CDR1 SGHTA and CDR2 FQGTGA. This CDR3 has 15 amino acids. DNA of the CDR3: TGTGCCAGCAGCTTACTAGCGGAGAGCTCCTACGAGCAGTACTTC. Protein sequence: CASSLLAESSYEQYF.